Following are 11 T cell receptor beta chains from one sample sequenced in a study of T cells in Graves' hyperthyroidism and ophthalmopathy. From RNA transcripts, TCR beta CDR3 regions were amplified. RT-PCR in the first round (using the HTBI primer set) targeted the TCR CDR3. TCRdb re-derived calls from the multiplex PCR reads in MiXCR, one entry per CDR3 protein. Of more than 350,000 distinct CDR3 sequences in the sample, about 18% were seen once. The specimen was blood. These receptors all come from a woman between 25 and 40 years old with Graves' hyperthyroidism that later progressed to Graves' ophthalmopathy.

This clonotype was observed many times. This sequence joins TRBV15 and TRBJ2-3; tentatively, D is TRBD2 (5 bases). V dropped 3 bases and J dropped 4 bases, with 20 bases sitting between them. Germline V CDR1 and CDR2: LNHNV, YYDKDF (reference sequence). CDR3 length: 17 residues. The CDR3 region is CATSSDGLGRSADTQYF. CDR3 in DNA: TGTGCCACCAGCAGCGACGGACTTGGGAGATCGGCAGATACGCAGTATTTT.

For the CDR3, the DNA is TGTGCCAGCAGCTTAGTGACGGCGACCGAAAACATTCAGTACTTC. This translates into CASSLVTATENIQYF. The chain couples TRBV7-9 to TRBJ2-4, with D unresolved. Germline V CDR1 and CDR2: SEHNR, FQNEAQ (reference sequence). CDR3 size: 15 residues. With 1 base removed from V and 5 bases from J, the gap between germline ends came to 12 bases.

This clonotype was seen repeatedly, ten times or more. V usage is TRBV20-1 and J usage is TRBJ2-3; tentatively, D is TRBD2 (7 bases). This CDR3 has 16 amino acids. Germline CDR1 is DFQATT and CDR2 is SNEGSKA (reference sequence). V lost 3 bases and J lost 2, with 18 bases in between. The DNA of the CDR3 is TGCAGTGCTAGTATGCAACAGGGAGGGTTCACAGATACGCAGTATTTT. This encodes CSASMQQGGFTDTQYF.

This clonotype was seen repeatedly, ten times or more. V is TRBV3-1 and J is TRBJ2-1; D remains unclear. The CDR3 is 16 residues long. CDR1 and CDR2 from the germline V gene are LGHDT and YNNKEL (reference sequence). V was trimmed by 3 bases and J by 4 bases, leaving 16 bases between them. CDR3 sequence reads: CASSHYKLASYNEQFF. CDR3 nucleotide sequence: TGTGCCAGCAGCCATTATAAATTAGCATCGTACAATGAGCAGTTCTTC.

The chain combines TRBV5-8 with TRBJ2-1, with TRBD1 matching 10 bases. This CDR3 is built from 17 residues. Looked up from germline, CDR1 is SGHTS and CDR2 is YDEGEE. Unmatched junction bases numbered 8, after V lost 2 bases and J lost 3 bases. The chain's CDR3 is CASSFNSGTGVYNEQFF. The DNA for the CDR3 is TGTGCCAGCAGCTTCAACTCCGGGACAGGGGTCTACAATGAGCAGTTCTTC. The whole variable domain, filled in from reference TRBV5-8 and TRBJ2-1, reads EAGVTQSPTHLIKTRGQQATLRCSPISGHTSVYWYQQALGLGLQFLLWYDEGEERNRGNFPPRFSGRQFPNYSSELNVNALELEDSALYLCASSFNSGTGVYNEQFFGPGTRLTVL.

This clonotype has just a few counts. A clone one base away is much larger, so this may be a read error. The genes are TRBV12-3 or TRBV12-4 and TRBJ2-1, with TRBD2 identical over 9 bases. With 6 bases clipped from V and 12 bases from J, the junction kept 9 bases outside the gene matches. The CDR3 totals 13 residues. Here the CDR3 reads CASSLAGYHGQFF. The CDR3 DNA sequence: TGTGCCAGCAGCCTAGCGGGATACCATGGGCAGTTCTTC.

This clonotype appeared many times. The J gene is TRBJ2-1, the V gene TRBV20-1; D gene ambiguous. The V end was cut by 6 bases, the J end by 7 bases, with 16 bases between. Germline lookup yields CDR1 DFQATT and CDR2 SNEGSKA (reference sequence). The CDR3 has 13 residues. The CDR3 sequence: CSAGVPSWNEQFF. For the CDR3, the DNA is TGCAGTGCCGGAGTGCCGTCTTGGAATGAGCAGTTCTTC.

In its sample, this clonotype was seen many times. The chain employs TRBV27 and TRBJ2-7; 8 bases align to TRBD1. Unmatched junction bases numbered 3, after V lost 6 bases and J lost 2 bases. The germline CDR1 and CDR2 sequences are MNHEY and SMNVEV (reference sequence). This CDR3 is 13 amino acids long. The DNA for the CDR3 is TGTGCCAGCAGGACAGGGGAAACCTACGAGCAGTACTTC. Translation gives CASRTGETYEQYF.

The V gene is TRBV10-3, the J gene TRBJ1-3, with unresolved D. Germline-derived CDR1 and CDR2 are ENHRY and SYGVKD. V lost 3 bases and J lost 1, with 7 bases in between. The CDR3 has 14 residues. Here the CDR3 DNA reads TGTGCCATCAGTGAAAGGGTGTCTGGAAACACCATATATTTT. This encodes CAISERVSGNTIYF.

Ten or more counts support this clonotype. The V and J genes are TRBV2 and TRBJ1-4; D uncertain. The germline gives CDR1 SNHLY, CDR2 FYNNEI. The CDR3 loop spans 18 amino acids. Trimming stripped 7 bases from V and 0 bases from J, with 21 bases between. Written as DNA, the CDR3 is TGTGCCAGCAACCCAGTACTCGGATTCATCACAACTAATGAAAAACTGTTTTTT. Translating it yields CASNPVLGFITTNEKLFF.

This clonotype was seen at least ten times. The chain carries TRBV3-1 and TRBJ2-7; D is perhaps TRBD1 (6 bases). Trimming pared 0 bases from V and 4 bases from J, leaving 10 bases between. Germline CDR1 is LGHDT and CDR2 is YNNKEL (reference sequence). This CDR3 has 14 residues. CDR3 DNA sequence: TGTGCCAGCAGCCAAGATGGGCAGGGGTACGAGCAGTACTTC. Encoded protein: CASSQDGQGYEQYF.